This T cell receptor beta chain was found in a study of a mutant IDH1 vaccine in newly diagnosed glioma. In the study overall: Vaccination started 4-6 weeks after radiotherapy alone, or with temozolomide cycles. Averaging approximately 40 years of age, treated patients were about 60% male and roughly 38% female.

Turning to this clone: Its cognate antigen is unknown.

Time point specified: week 47, end of study. Vaccination comprised doses that each held 300 ug of mutant IDH1 20-mer peptide, plus topical imiquimod. Only in-frame clones appear in the TCRdb table, and some are missing; sequencing was by immunoSEQ multiplex PCR. The table lists more than 30,000 clones, about 80% of them singletons, with around 29% in the top ten. Germline lookup yields CDR1 SGHVS and CDR2 FQNEAQ. The CDR3 length is 18 residues. The V and J ends lost 3 bases and 5 bases, in that order; junction bases with no gene match: 17. This clonotype was sampled from a man between 25 and 39 years old with glioma. The sequencing used PBMCs, collected from a glioma patient whose treatment included an IDH1 peptide vaccine. The rearrangement joins TRBV7-8 to TRBJ2-5; TRBD1 matches at 8 bases. This chain's CDR3 is CASSFYRPGQAIVETQYF. The CDR3 coding sequence is TGTGCCAGCAGCTTTTACAGGCCGGGACAGGCGATCGTGGAGACCCAGTACTTC.